This T cell receptor beta chain emerged from a study of OX40 agonist ivuxolimab in advanced cancers. Background on the study: Partial responses were recorded for three patients, including one with hepatocellular carcinoma and two with cutaneous melanoma.

Note on this clone: Its matching antigen is unknown.

Findings of the study overall: CD4+ and CD8+ T cells in blood underwent clonal expansion by week 6 at 0.1 to 3.0 mg/kg. The mean number of expanded clones was higher in CD8+ T cells than in CD4+.

TCRdb's table, derived via immunoSEQ multiplex PCR, lists solely in-frame clones and lacks some. The sample lists about 79,000 clones, about nine tenths seen once, with around 4.1% in the top ten. V dropped 6 bases and J dropped 2 bases, with 9 bases sitting between them. This CDR3 has 13 amino acids. Germline V gene sequence: CDR1 MNHEY, CDR2 SMNVEV (reference sequence). The sequence was collected from an adult with an advanced solid tumor such as melanoma, head and neck, liver or kidney cancer. This chain joins TRBV27 and TRBJ2-3; the D is unclear. The sequencing used CD4+ or CD8+ T cells sorted from blood, collected in a trial of the OX40 agonist ivuxolimab. The chain's CDR3 is CASSETYTDTQYF. The CDR3 DNA reads as TGTGCCAGCAGCGAGACTTACACAGATACGCAGTATTTT.